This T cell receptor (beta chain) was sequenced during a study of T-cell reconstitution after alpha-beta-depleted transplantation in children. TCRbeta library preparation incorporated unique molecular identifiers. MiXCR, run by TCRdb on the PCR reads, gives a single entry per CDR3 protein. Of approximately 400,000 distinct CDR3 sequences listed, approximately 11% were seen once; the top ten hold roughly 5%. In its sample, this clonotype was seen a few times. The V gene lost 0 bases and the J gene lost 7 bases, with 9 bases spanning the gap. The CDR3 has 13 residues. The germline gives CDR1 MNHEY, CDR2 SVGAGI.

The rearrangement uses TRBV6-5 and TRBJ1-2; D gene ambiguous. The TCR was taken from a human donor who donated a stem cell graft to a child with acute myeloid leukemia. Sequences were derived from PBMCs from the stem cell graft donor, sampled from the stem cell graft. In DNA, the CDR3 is TGTGCCAGCAGTTACTCGGCGGTCGCTGGCTACACCTTC. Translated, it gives CASSYSAVAGYTF.